The 14 T cell receptor beta chains below all came from one sample that was sequenced in a study of blood T cell repertoires in COVID-19. Sequencing was performed with immunoSEQ multiplex PCR; in TCRdb, only in-frame clones are kept and a portion is missing. The sample holds roughly 280,000 clones, about 87% seen once. Material: PBMCs or T cells enriched from blood (not recorded which). The receptors were gathered from a woman in her 50s who had recovered from COVID-19.

This chain links TRBV24-1 with TRBJ2-1, with a possible D match to TRBD2 (5 bases). Trimming shortened V by 1 base and J by 6 bases, and 15 bases separated the two germline ends. CDR3 length equals 16 residues. CDR1 is KGHDR, CDR2 SFDVKD, per germline. In DNA form, the CDR3 reads TGTGCCACCAGTGATTTTAGTAGCTTGGACTTCAATGAGCAGTTCTTC. It translates to CATSDFSSLDFNEQFF.

The rearrangement links TRBV5-1 to TRBJ2-1; 8 positions match TRBD2. Germline V gene lookup returns CDR1 SGHRS and CDR2 YFSETQ. This CDR3 comprises 15 residues. V dropped 4 bases and J dropped 4; count of bases not matched to a gene: 7. CDR3 region: CASSPESGSYNEQFF. In nucleotides, the CDR3 is TGCGCCAGCAGCCCCGAAAGCGGGAGTTACAATGAGCAGTTCTTC.

The chain employs TRBV2 and TRBJ1-2; no definite D call. The length of the CDR3 is 14 residues. Germline V gene lookup returns CDR1 SNHLY and CDR2 FYNNEI. Trimming took 3 bases from V and 8 from J, leaving 16 bases between them. The CDR3 spells CASSDSDNPRGYTF. The CDR3 DNA reads TGTGCCAGCAGTGACTCTGACAACCCACGGGGCTACACCTTC.

The gene calls are TRBV5-3 and TRBJ1-2; 8 bases match TRBD1. TRBV5-3 qualifies as an ORF whose function is uncertain. The CDR3 runs to 14 residues. V trimming: 4 bases; J trimming: 4 bases; junction bases outside the gene matches: 6. CDR3 sequence reads: CARSPRTGLYGYTF. The CDR3 bases are TGTGCCAGAAGCCCAAGGACAGGGCTCTATGGCTACACCTTC.

This chain links TRBV29-1 with TRBJ2-7; 7 bases match TRBD2. The CDR3 spans 12 residues. The germline V gene encodes CDR1 SQVTM and CDR2 ANQGSEA. The V and J ends lost 5 bases and 4 bases, in that order; junction bases with no gene match: 5. The CDR3 sequence is CSVTGREYEQYF. The CDR3 bases are TGCAGCGTTACTGGGCGGGAGTACGAGCAGTACTTC.

The chain couples TRBV28 to TRBJ1-4; 9 bases fit TRBD1. The V and J ends lost 6 bases and 3 bases, in that order; junction bases with no gene match: 5. This CDR3 is 15 amino acids long. Germline V CDR1 and CDR2: MDHEN, SYDVKM. CDR3 protein: CASSTRQGANEKLFF. The CDR3 nucleotides read TGTGCCAGCAGCACACGACAGGGGGCTAATGAAAAACTGTTTTTT. Full variable domain (outside the CDR3, taken from reference TRBV28 and TRBJ1-4): DVKVTQSSRYLVKRTGEKVFLECVQDMDHENMFWYRQDPGLGLRLIYFSYDVKMKEKGDIPEGYSVSREKKERFSLILESASTNQTSMYLCASSTRQGANEKLFFGSGTQLSVL.

The rearrangement links TRBV30 to TRBJ1-2, with D tentatively TRBD1 (6 bases). The germline V gene encodes CDR1 GTSNPN and CDR2 SVGIG (reference sequence). Deletions cut 3 bases from V and 8 bases from J, with 22 bases between. This CDR3 has 15 residues. The CDR3 is CAWRAKSGTFGGYTF. CDR3 nucleotides: TGTGCCTGGAGAGCAAAAAGCGGGACATTCGGCGGCTACACCTTC.

The chain uses TRBV6-5 and TRBJ2-7, with TRBD2 identical over 12 bases. This CDR3 region has 14 residues. CDR1 is MNHEY, CDR2 SVGAGI, per germline. With V trimmed by 7 bases and J by 5 bases, 6 bases remained unmatched. The CDR3 loop is CASTLLAGGHEQYF. CDR3 DNA: TGTGCCAGCACCCTACTAGCGGGAGGCCACGAGCAGTACTTC.

This chain links TRBV10-1 with TRBJ2-3; D not resolved. The V gene's germline CDR1 is WNHNN and CDR2 SYGVQD (reference sequence). V was shortened by 8 bases and J by 2 bases, with 11 bases between the two germline ends. CDR3 length: 13 amino acids. CDR3 DNA: TGCGCCAGCCGCCTAGACCTCACAGATACGCAGTATTTT. Protein product: CASRLDLTDTQYF.

This chain connects TRBV25-1 to TRBJ1-2; 9 bases are a match to TRBD1. Germline CDR1 is MGHDK and CDR2 is SYGVNS. The CDR3 is made up of 14 amino acids. After removal of 1 base from V and 6 bases from J, the junction contained 3 bases not matched to a gene. The CDR3 reads CASSEFTGGHGYTF. CDR3 DNA: TGTGCCAGCAGTGAATTTACAGGGGGCCATGGCTACACCTTC.

The chain links TRBV11-2 to TRBJ1-5; possible D gene TRBD1, 6 bases. V was clipped by 3 bases and J by 1 base, with 13 bases between them. The CDR3 spans 16 residues. Germline-derived CDR1 and CDR2 are SGHAT and FQNNGV. CDR3 bases: TGTGCCAGCAGCTTGTCCGGGACAACGAGCAATCAGCCCCAGCATTTT. Encoded protein: CASSLSGTTSNQPQHF.

The chain uses TRBV4-3 and TRBJ2-7, with 12 bases identical to TRBD2. V lost 1 base and J lost 1; bases outside the gene matches: 5. The CDR3 is made up of 17 amino acids. Germline CDR1 is LGHNA and CDR2 is YSLEER. As DNA, the CDR3 is TGCGCCAGCAGCCAAGGGACTAGCGGGGTAATATCCTACGAGCAGTACTTC. Its translation is CASSQGTSGVISYEQYF.

The chain couples TRBV4-2 to TRBJ1-6, with TRBD1 matching over 7 bases. The CDR3 sequence is 16 residues long. Germline V gene lookup returns CDR1 LGHNA and CDR2 YNFKEQ. The V segment lost 0 bases and the J segment 10 bases; nucleotides outside the gene matches: 9. The CDR3 sequence is CASSQDADRVSSPLHF. CDR3 bases: TGTGCCAGCAGCCAAGATGCCGACAGGGTATCCTCACCCCTCCACTTT.

The chain carries TRBV7-2 and TRBJ1-1; D is unclear. The V and J ends lost 3 bases and 1 base respectively, with 6 bases between them. The CDR3 contains 13 residues. CDR1 and CDR2 from the germline V gene are SGHTA and FQGNSA. The CDR3 region is CASSFQQNTEAFF. The CDR3 DNA sequence: TGTGCCAGCAGCTTTCAACAGAACACTGAAGCTTTCTTT.